Following are 17 T cell receptor beta chains from one sample sequenced in a study of CD8+ T cells in alopecia areata (dated by TCRdb to 2016 to 2018). The library was built by means of the immunoSEQ multiplex PCR assay. RNA was extracted from all samples and reverse transcribed into cDNA as template for TCR sequencing. The clones in this table, taken by TCRdb from immuneACCESS, are in-frame only. Not every clone is retained; where verified, under half of the shortfall comes from an unresolved V gene, and the cause of the rest is unknown. The sample table shows approximately 150,000 clones, and more than 55% are seen once. The top ten constitute approximately 34% of the sample. The material sequenced was CD8+ T cells sorted from blood. These receptors were obtained from a human donor in good health.

This chain joins TRBV29-1 and TRBJ2-7; D tentatively reads TRBD1 or TRBD2 (5 bases each). The length of the CDR3 is 11 residues. Germline V gene lookup returns CDR1 SQVTM and CDR2 ANQGSEA. With 6 bases removed from V and 6 bases from J, the gap between germline ends came to 12 bases. The CDR3 bases are TGCAGCGTCAAAGAGGGGTTCGAGCAGTACTTC. The encoded protein is CSVKEGFEQYF.

The rearrangement links TRBV6-5 to TRBJ1-1; D unclear. The CDR3 loop spans 14 amino acids. V lost 5 bases to trimming and J lost 1 base, with 11 bases between them. From germline, CDR1 is MNHEY and CDR2 SVGAGI. This CDR3 is CASSTAVGNTEAFF. DNA for the CDR3: TGTGCCAGCAGTACTGCAGTGGGGAACACTGAAGCTTTCTTT.

The chain recombines TRBV2 with TRBJ2-2, with D perhaps TRBD2 (5 bases). The CDR3 sequence is 14 residues long. Trimming removed 6 bases at V and 8 bases at J, with 16 bases between. Per the germline V gene, CDR1 is SNHLY and CDR2 is FYNNEI. This CDR3 is CASRSTGSRGELFF. The CDR3 bases are TGTGCCAGCAGGTCGACGGGGTCCAGGGGGGAGCTGTTTTTT.

This chain connects TRBV27 to TRBJ2-7; 7 bases map to TRBD1. Losses at the gene ends were 4 bases for V and 0 bases for J; bases not matched to a gene: 3. The CDR3 covers 14 residues. Per germline, CDR1 MNHEY and CDR2 SMNVEV (reference sequence). CDR3 protein: CASSWGQSSYEQYF. CDR3 bases: TGTGCCAGCAGTTGGGGACAGTCCTCCTACGAGCAGTACTTC.

This clone occurred a few times. The chain carries TRBV29-1 and TRBJ2-1; D call uncertain. V lost 3 bases, J lost 2 bases, and 23 bases lay in between. This CDR3 spans 18 amino acids. Per germline, CDR1 SQVTM and CDR2 ANQGSEA. CDR3 region: CSVDIAEDFGGPYNEQFF. The CDR3 nucleotides are TGCAGCGTTGATATCGCCGAGGATTTCGGCGGACCCTACAATGAGCAGTTCTTC.

The gene calls are TRBV28 and TRBJ2-1; D is unclear. V was pared by 7 bases and J by 4 bases, with 8 bases between. Per the germline V gene, CDR1 is MDHEN and CDR2 is SYDVKM. This CDR3 spans 12 amino acids. The CDR3 spells CASIGIYNEQFF. The CDR3, as DNA: TGTGCCAGCATCGGCATTTACAATGAGCAGTTCTTC.

The chain combines TRBV6-6 with TRBJ2-1; D unresolved. V lost 2 bases, J lost 3 bases, and 11 bases lay in between. Germline V lookup: CDR1 MNHNY, CDR2 SVGAGI (reference sequence). CDR3 size: 15 residues. Written as DNA, the CDR3 is TGTGCCAGCAGTTACGTAGGTGGGCTCTACAATGAGCAGTTCTTC. Translation: CASSYVGGLYNEQFF.

The rearrangement links TRBV2 to TRBJ2-1; D gene ambiguous. This CDR3 is 15 amino acids long. CDR1 and CDR2 (germline): SNHLY, FYNNEI. Trimming removed 3 bases at V and 9 bases at J, with 18 bases between. DNA for the CDR3: TGTGCCAGCAGTGAGTCGGCTCGGTCTTTTTTTGAGCAGTTCTTC. Translated: CASSESARSFFEQFF.

This clone was seen a handful of times. The chain carries TRBV29-1 and TRBJ2-1; D is perhaps TRBD1 or TRBD2 (5 bases each). V lost 8 bases and J 4 bases, leaving 15 bases between the germline ends. The V gene's germline CDR1 is SQVTM and CDR2 ANQGSEA. This CDR3 is 13 amino acids long. CDR3 DNA: TGCAGCTTTCATCGGGACGGTTACAATGAGCAGTTCTTC. Amino acids: CSFHRDGYNEQFF.

The chain is built from TRBV4-1 and TRBJ2-7, with a tentative D call TRBD2 (5 bases). CDR3 length: 13 amino acids. Trimming took off 4 bases at V and 4 bases at J, with 11 bases between the two ends. Germline V gene sequence: CDR1 MGHRA, CDR2 YSYEKL. The CDR3 reads CASSLSGDYEQYF. In DNA, the CDR3 is TGCGCCAGCAGCCTTTCCGGGGATTACGAGCAGTACTTC.

Note on this clone: The sample has other DNA sequences that encode this CDR3 too. V usage is TRBV9 and J usage is TRBJ2-7, with 10 bases identical to TRBD1. Germline CDR1 and CDR2: SGDLS and YYNGEE. V was clipped by 0 bases and J by 5 bases; unmatched bases: 2. The CDR3 runs 14 residues. CDR3 nucleotides: TGTGCCAGCAGCGTAGGGGACAGGGGTAACGAGCAGTACTTC. It yields the protein CASSVGDRGNEQYF.

V and J are TRBV7-2 and TRBJ2-1; 7 bases fit TRBD2. The CDR3 runs 16 residues. Germline V lookup: CDR1 SGHTA, CDR2 FQGNSA. Unmatched junction bases numbered 2, after V lost 0 bases and J lost 0 bases. CDR3 region: CASSLALAGSYNEQFF. The CDR3 DNA follows: TGTGCCAGCAGCTTAGCGTTAGCGGGCTCCTACAATGAGCAGTTCTTC.

The chain combines TRBV29-1 with TRBJ2-2; D is perhaps TRBD2 (6 bases). The V gene's germline CDR1 is SQVTM and CDR2 ANQGSEA. Trimming took 3 bases from V and 4 from J, leaving 15 bases between them. The length of the CDR3 is 15 residues. CDR3: CSVETEGRRTGELFF. The CDR3, as DNA: TGCAGCGTTGAGACGGAGGGCCGGCGCACCGGGGAGCTGTTTTTT.

This clone was seen a single time. The chain recombines TRBV7-8 with TRBJ1-2, with a tentative D call TRBD1 (5 bases). V was shortened by 1 base and J by 4 bases, with 13 bases between the two germline ends. The CDR3 is 15 residues long. Looked up from germline, CDR1 is SGHVS and CDR2 is FQNEAQ. The CDR3 here is CASSLVRGVGYGYTF. The CDR3 nucleotides read TGTGCCAGCAGCTTAGTAAGAGGGGTCGGCTATGGCTACACCTTC.

V and J are TRBV28 and TRBJ1-5; 7 positions agree with TRBD1. CDR1 MDHEN and CDR2 SYDVKM come from the germline V gene. The CDR3 contains 14 residues. The V gene end was trimmed by 4 bases and the J gene end by 7 bases; junction bases not matched to a gene: 7. This CDR3 reads CASSSPDRFQPQHF. The CDR3 nucleotides are TGTGCCAGCAGTTCGCCGGACAGGTTCCAGCCCCAGCATTTT.

Comment on this clone: Relative to the germline gene, one junction end is altered; a read error may explain this. This same CDR3 is encoded by further DNA sequences in the sample. This sequence joins TRBV29-1 and TRBJ2-2; 12 bases map to TRBD2. The CDR3 sequence is 14 residues long. Germline-derived CDR1 and CDR2 are SQVTM and ANQGSEA. CDR3: CSARTSGTSGELFF. CDR3 bases: TGCAGCGCCCGGACTAGCGGGACCTCCGGGGAGCTGTTCTTT.

V is TRBV6-6 and J is TRBJ2-3, with TRBD2 identical over 7 bases. Germline loops: CDR1 MNHNY, CDR2 SVGAGI (reference sequence). Trimming at V came to 7 bases and at J to 10 bases, leaving 17 bases not matched to a gene. The CDR3 has 15 amino acids. The chain's CDR3 is CASIYQPGGSGAQYF. CDR3 coding DNA: TGTGCCAGCATCTACCAACCCGGGGGGAGCGGTGCGCAGTATTTT.